The clone carrying this T cell receptor (beta chain) occurred once. The data belong to a study of technical replicates of blood from a handful of donors. TCRdb's copy holds only in-frame clones and misses some; the assay was immunoSEQ multiplex PCR. The profile shows roughly 70,000 clones, 94% of them singletons. The germline CDR1 and CDR2 sequences are MNHEY and SVGAGI. With 0 bases clipped from V and 3 bases from J, the junction kept 3 bases outside the gene matches. This CDR3 is 15 amino acids long. The sample comprised T cells isolated from PBMCs. The rearrangement joins TRBV6-5 to TRBJ2-7; 9 nucleotides align to TRBD2. The TCR originated in a human donor in good health. The CDR3 DNA follows: TGTGCCAGCAGTTACTCTCTAGCGGGATACTACGAGCAGTACTTC. This codes for CASSYSLAGYYEQYF.